Below are 21 T cell receptor beta chains sequenced from a single sample in a study of blood T cells in healthy people across ages. A second PCR, run for about 7 to 11 cycles, used a sample-barcoded 5' primer plus a J-beta primer mix. TCRdb passed the 5' RACE reads through MiXCR, listing each CDR3 protein once. Of some 1.1 million distinct CDR3 sequences in the sample, approximately 38% were seen once. The sample consisted of blood. All receptors derive from a man aged 18 to 30 in good health.

This clonotype was seen a handful of times. This chain joins TRBV5-1 and TRBJ2-7, with D unclear. The DNA end is more similar to TRBJ2-5, so the J call may be wrong. This CDR3 comprises 14 residues. Germline CDR1 SGHRS, CDR2 YFSETQ. The CDR3 coding sequence is TGCGCCAGCAGCTTGGCATTATACGAGGAGACCCAGTACTTC. Translated: CASSLALYEETQYF.

The chain is built from TRBV6-2 or TRBV6-3 and TRBJ2-3; D unclear. CDR1 is MNHEY, CDR2 SVGEGT, per germline. The CDR3 loop spans 14 amino acids. V gave up 6 bases and J gave up 3 bases, with 13 bases separating them. CDR3 DNA sequence: TGTGCCAGCAGCCCAATCTCGATGACAGATACGCAGTATTTT. This translates into CASSPISMTDTQYF.

The V gene is TRBV4-1, the J gene TRBJ2-2; no definite D call. V was trimmed by 4 bases and J by 0 bases, leaving 6 bases between them. This CDR3 comprises 14 residues. Germline CDR1 reads MGHRA; CDR2 reads YSYEKL. CDR3 region: CASSLTSNTGELFF. The DNA of the CDR3 is TGCGCCAGCAGCCTGACTTCGAACACCGGGGAGCTGTTTTTT.

This clonotype showed up just a few times. This chain links TRBV4-3 with TRBJ2-5, with D maybe TRBD1 (6 bases). Deletions cut 4 bases from V and 3 bases from J, with 15 bases between. The germline V gene encodes CDR1 LGHNA and CDR2 YSLEER. The CDR3 is 15 residues long. DNA for the CDR3: TGCGCCAGCAGCCCATCAGGGGCTGGCAAAGAGACCCAGTACTTC. Translating it yields CASSPSGAGKETQYF.

The chain carries TRBV2 and TRBJ2-1; TRBD1 matches 7 bases. The CDR3 has 14 amino acids. J gave up 4 bases and V 7 bases, and 7 bases lay outside the gene matches. Germline V gives CDR1 SNHLY, CDR2 FYNNEI. In DNA, the CDR3 is TGTGCCAGCAAGGACAGGACACCTTACAATGAGCAGTTCTTC. This codes for CASKDRTPYNEQFF.

This clonotype was observed many times. The V and J genes are TRBV2 and TRBJ2-7; 9 bases map to TRBD1. This CDR3 spans 14 amino acids. V dropped 5 bases and J dropped 4; count of bases not matched to a gene: 6. CDR1 SNHLY and CDR2 FYNNEI come from the germline V gene. The CDR3 DNA reads TGTGCCAGCAGTCCGGGACAGGGAGAATACGAGCAGTACTTC. This sequence encodes CASSPGQGEYEQYF.

The genes are TRBV9 and TRBJ1-2; tentative D call: TRBD1 (6 bases). The CDR3 contains 15 residues. V dropped 4 bases and J dropped 3 bases, with 16 bases sitting between them. The germline V gene has CDR1 SGDLS and CDR2 YYNGEE. The CDR3 here is CASSPGGPGDYGYTF. In DNA, the CDR3 is TGTGCCAGCAGCCCCGGGGGGCCCGGGGACTATGGCTACACCTTC. The full variable domain, its missing parts supplied by reference TRBV9 and TRBJ1-2, is DSGVTQTPKHLITATGQRVTLRCSPRSGDLSVYWYQQSLDQGLQFLIQYYNGEERAKGNILERFSAQQFPDLHSELNLSSLELGDSALYFCASSPGGPGDYGYTFGSGTRLTVV.

This clonotype was counted only a few times. The chain has TRBV15 and TRBJ2-3; 7 positions match TRBD1. The J segment lost 1 base and the V segment lost 1 base, leaving 5 bases of the junction unmatched. CDR1 and CDR2 (germline): LNHNV, YYDKDF (reference sequence). The CDR3 is 16 residues long. The CDR3 sequence is CATSRGTGSGTDTQYF. Written as DNA, the CDR3 is TGTGCCACCAGCAGAGGGACAGGTTCGGGCACAGATACGCAGTATTTT.

The gene calls are TRBV5-6 and TRBJ2-1; 15 nucleotides match TRBD2. J lost 5 bases, V lost 4 bases, and 7 bases had no gene match. The CDR3 is made up of 17 amino acids. Germline-derived CDR1 and CDR2 are SGHDT and YYEEEE. The CDR3 protein is CASSPYGLAGGDNEQFF. In nucleotides, the CDR3 is TGTGCCAGCAGCCCCTACGGACTAGCGGGAGGGGACAATGAGCAGTTCTTC.

The chain combines TRBV30 with TRBJ1-1; no reliable D call. CDR1 is GTSNPN and CDR2 is SVGIG in the germline V gene (reference sequence). Between the trimmed V and J ends, which lost 3 bases and 1 base, there was a span of 6 bases. CDR3 length: 12 residues. This chain's CDR3 is CAWSPPNTEAFF. The CDR3 bases are TGTGCCTGGAGCCCCCCGAACACTGAAGCTTTCTTT.

The chain has TRBV3-1 and TRBJ2-4; TRBD2 matches 11 bases. The tail of the sequence fits TRBJ2-7 better, so the J call may be wrong. Germline-derived CDR1 and CDR2 are LGHDT and YNNKEL (reference sequence). CDR3 length: 22 amino acids. CDR3 protein: CASSSPQSIEPLGTSGVYEQYF. The DNA of the CDR3 is TGTGCCAGCAGCTCCCCCCAGTCGATCGAGCCCCTAGGGACTAGCGGAGTCTACGAGCAGTACTTC.

In this sample, this clonotype turned up a few times. The chain carries TRBV11-3 and TRBJ1-1; D call uncertain. The length of the CDR3 is 11 residues. CDR1 is SGHNT, CDR2 YENEEA, per germline. The V gene lost 3 bases and the J gene lost 11 bases, with 10 bases spanning the gap. DNA of the CDR3: TGTGCCAGCAGCTTTGGGCAGTCGGCTTTCTTT. Its translation is CASSFGQSAFF.

The sample holds many counts of this clonotype. The V and J genes are TRBV4-3 and TRBJ1-4; no clear D. CDR3 length: 15 amino acids. Germline V gives CDR1 LGHNA, CDR2 YSLEER. V was trimmed by 3 bases and J by 7 bases, leaving 15 bases between them. In nucleotides, the CDR3 is TGCGCCAGCAGCCAGAGGTATCTCCCCGGTGAAAAACTGTTTTTT. It specifies CASSQRYLPGEKLFF.

The sample holds a few counts of this clonotype. This chain uses TRBV4-2 with TRBJ2-1; D possibly corresponds to TRBD1 (6 bases). V was shortened by 0 bases and J by 4 bases, with 13 bases between the two germline ends. This CDR3 is built from 16 residues. Germline V gene sequence: CDR1 LGHNA, CDR2 YNFKEQ. CDR3 in DNA: TGTGCCAGCAGCCAAGAACAGGGAGTGGTATACAATGAGCAGTTCTTC. Protein product: CASSQEQGVVYNEQFF.

This clonotype was observed a few times. The chain carries TRBV12-3 or TRBV12-4 and TRBJ1-2, with D maybe TRBD1 (5 bases). The V gene lost 7 bases and the J gene lost 4 bases, with 19 bases spanning the gap. The CDR3 contains 15 residues. The CDR3 here is CASTAGADKTYGYTF. The CDR3 coding sequence is TGTGCCAGCACCGCCGGGGCGGACAAAACCTATGGCTACACCTTC.

Comment on this clonotype: This may arise from a read error, as a much more abundant clone is one base away. The chain joins TRBV10-3 to TRBJ2-1; D tentatively fits TRBD1 or TRBD2 (6 bases each). Germline V gives CDR1 ENHRY, CDR2 SYGVKD. V was pared by 1 base and J by 8 bases, with 15 bases between. This CDR3 contains 15 residues. The CDR3: CAISEYRDGGDEQFF. CDR3 DNA sequence: TGTGCCATCAGTGAGTACAGGGATGGAGGGGATGAGCAGTTCTTC.

This clonotype appeared a few times. V gene TRBV10-3 combines with J gene TRBJ1-6, with D uncertain. The germline CDR1 and CDR2 sequences are ENHRY and SYGVKD. The CDR3 is made up of 13 amino acids. V was pared by 8 bases and J by 7 bases, with 12 bases between. The CDR3 is CAIGVADNSPLHF. The CDR3 DNA is TGTGCCATCGGGGTTGCAGACAATTCACCCCTCCACTTT.

This sequence joins TRBV25-1 and TRBJ1-1; D remains unclear. The germline V gene encodes CDR1 MGHDK and CDR2 SYGVNS. V was trimmed by 3 bases and J by 0 bases, leaving 8 bases between them. The CDR3 is 14 residues long. The CDR3 coding sequence is TGTGCCAGCAGTGAGGGAACCATGAACACTGAAGCTTTCTTT. Its protein is CASSEGTMNTEAFF.

This clonotype was observed a few times. At one of its ends the junction is not consistent with the germline gene, which may arise from a read error. The V and J genes are TRBV20-1 and TRBJ2-7, with TRBD2 matching 9 bases. CDR3 length equals 13 residues. Germline values: CDR1 DFQATT, CDR2 SNEGSKA (reference sequence). The CDR3 DNA sequence: TGCAGTGCCGCCGGGACTAGCTCCCACGAGCAGTACTTC. Translation: CSAAGTSSHEQYF.

The chain is built from TRBV12-5 and TRBJ2-5, with D tentatively TRBD1 or TRBD2 (5 bases each). Deletions cut 6 bases from V and 5 bases from J, with 19 bases between. The CDR3 spans 15 residues. From germline, CDR1 is LGHNT and CDR2 FRNRAP. As DNA, the CDR3 is TGTGCTAGTGGCCAGGGACCGGGAACCCTTGAGACCCAGTACTTC. Translation: CASGQGPGTLETQYF.

The genes are TRBV7-2 and TRBJ2-7; 7 bases are shared with TRBD1. Germline V gene lookup returns CDR1 SGHTA and CDR2 FQGNSA. The CDR3 loop spans 15 amino acids. V lost 5 bases and J lost 4; bases outside the gene matches: 11. As DNA, the CDR3 is TGTGCCAGCAGCCCCATTCGTCAGGGGGATTACGAGCAGTACTTC. Protein product: CASSPIRQGDYEQYF.